The text below deals with one T cell receptor beta chain. Its antigen is unknown. The assay was immunoSEQ multiplex PCR, and TCRdb's table has in-frame clones only and misses some. The table shows tens of thousands of clones, with over 80% occurring only once. V was pared by 4 bases and J by 1 base, with 4 bases of the junction left unmatched. CDR1 is SGHRS, CDR2 YFSETQ, per germline. The CDR3 length is 14 residues. The data derive from a study of T cell responses to AZD1222 COVID-19 vaccine. The study, taken as a whole, reports: Females outnumbered males among donors, who were mostly white British; clonal diversity was possibly underestimated. Vaccine-associated CD4 TCRs ranged over spike, dominating at 160-218 and 743-854. Spike-specific TCRs gained breadth and depth after people received two AZD1222 doses.

J is TRBJ1-2 and V is TRBV5-1; 7 bases align to TRBD1. The receptor comes from an adult in good health. This specimen was peripheral blood, taken on day 0 of AZD1222 vaccination. The CDR3 DNA is TGCGCCAGCAGCGAGAGACAGGGTAACTATGGCTACACCTTC. Translated: CASSERQGNYGYTF. The variable domain in full, with the rest retrieved from reference TRBV5-1 and TRBJ1-2, is KAGVTQTPRYLIKTRGQQVTLSCSPISGHRSVSWYQQTPGQGLQFLFEYFSETQRNKGNFPGRFSGRQFSNSRSEMNVSTLELGDSALYLCASSERQGNYGYTFGSGTRLTVV.